Presented here are 8 T cell receptor beta chains from one specimen sequenced in a study of CD8 T cells in ankylosing spondylitis. TCRdb reprocessed the 5' RACE reads with MiXCR, giving one entry per CDR3 protein. This sample carries hundreds of thousands of distinct CDR3 sequences, 12% of them seen once, and the ten largest clones take under 0.6%. Antigens for these TCRs are unknown. General study findings and limits: Seemingly characteristic of ankylosing spondylitis blood was a TCR beta motif consisting of under ten highly homologous variants.

Sequenced sample: blood, either unsorted or a sorted T cell fraction (not recorded which). These receptor sequences come from a male donor with ankylosing spondylitis.

This clonotype was counted between two and nine times. This sequence joins TRBV20-1 and TRBJ1-1, with TRBD1 as a possible D gene (5 bases). V was clipped by 2 bases and J by 8 bases, with 18 bases between them. The CDR3 covers 14 residues. The germline V gene has CDR1 DFQATT and CDR2 SNEGSKA (reference sequence). Written as DNA, the CDR3 is TGCAGTGCTAGATTCCAGTTTCGGGGCATGGAAGCTTTCTTT. Translated: CSARFQFRGMEAFF.

This clonotype was counted between two and nine times. The rearrangement uses TRBV10-2 and TRBJ2-7; D is unclear. There are 13 residues in the CDR3. CDR1 and CDR2 (germline): WSHSY, SAAADI. Trimming left V 6 bases short and J 6 bases short, with 15 bases between. CDR3 residues: CASSQSPSPEQYF. In nucleotides, the CDR3 is TGCGCCAGCAGCCAGTCCCCGTCTCCCGAGCAGTACTTC.

Many counts were recorded for this clonotype. The genes are TRBV24-1 and TRBJ2-3; the D is unclear. CDR3 length equals 16 residues. Germline CDR1 reads KGHDR; CDR2 reads SFDVKD. V gave up 2 bases and J gave up 6 bases, with 17 bases separating them. The CDR3 region is CATSDYYGSSRDTQYF. The DNA of the CDR3 is TGTGCCACCAGTGATTATTATGGCAGCTCCAGGGATACGCAGTATTTT.

This clonotype was recorded at least ten times. V is TRBV7-2 and J is TRBJ1-6, with a tentative D call TRBD1 (6 bases). Trimming took 2 bases from V and 9 from J, leaving 14 bases between them. The germline CDR1 and CDR2 sequences are SGHTA and FQGNSA. CDR3 length equals 15 residues. The CDR3 is CASSLTHRVGSPLHF. CDR3 DNA sequence: TGTGCCAGCAGCTTAACCCACAGGGTGGGTTCACCCCTCCACTTT.

There are a few counts of this clonotype. The chain uses TRBV7-2 and TRBJ2-3; D is possibly TRBD2 (6 bases). Germline V gene lookup returns CDR1 SGHTA and CDR2 FQGNSA. The CDR3 loop spans 14 amino acids. V lost 5 bases to trimming and J lost 4 bases, with 13 bases between them. This CDR3 is CASSPRTTSDTQYF. The CDR3 DNA reads as TGTGCCAGCAGCCCTAGGACTACCTCAGATACGCAGTATTTT.

The chain combines TRBV5-1 with TRBJ1-5; 9 nucleotides agree with TRBD1. The CDR3 extends over 16 amino acids. CDR1 and CDR2 (germline): SGHRS, YFSETQ. With 5 bases clipped from V and 2 bases from J, the junction kept 8 bases outside the gene matches. CDR3 coding DNA: TGCGCCAGCAGTCCCGGGACAGGGCGAGGCAATCAGCCCCAGCATTTT. Its translation is CASSPGTGRGNQPQHF.

This CDR3 is CSAGTGGDTEAFF. CDR3 sequence (DNA): TGCAGTGCTGGGACAGGGGGTGACACTGAAGCTTTCTTT. V gene TRBV20-1 combines with J gene TRBJ1-1; TRBD1 matches 11 bases. The germline gives CDR1 DFQATT, CDR2 SNEGSKA (reference sequence). Germline trimming cut 5 bases from V and 3 bases from J; bases unmatched to any gene: 2. The CDR3 covers 13 residues.

V and J are TRBV9 and TRBJ1-1; D not resolved. Germline V gives CDR1 SGDLS, CDR2 YYNGEE. V lost 4 bases to trimming and J lost 1 base, with 11 bases between them. This CDR3 region has 14 residues. In DNA, the CDR3 is TGTGCCAGCAGCCCACAGATCGGGAACACTGAAGCTTTCTTT. The encoded protein is CASSPQIGNTEAFF. Variable domain in full (rest from reference TRBV9 and TRBJ1-1): DSGVTQTPKHLITATGQRVTLRCSPRSGDLSVYWYQQSLDQGLQFLIQYYNGEERAKGNILERFSAQQFPDLHSELNLSSLELGDSALYFCASSPQIGNTEAFFGQGTRLTVV.